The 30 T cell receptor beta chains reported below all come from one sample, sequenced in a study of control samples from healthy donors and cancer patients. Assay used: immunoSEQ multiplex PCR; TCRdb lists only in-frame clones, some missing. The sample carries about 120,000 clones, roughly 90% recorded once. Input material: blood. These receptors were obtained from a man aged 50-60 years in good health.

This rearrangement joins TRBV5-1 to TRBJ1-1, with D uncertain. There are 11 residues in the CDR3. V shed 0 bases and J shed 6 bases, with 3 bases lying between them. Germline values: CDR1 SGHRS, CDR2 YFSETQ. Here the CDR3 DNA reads TGCGCCAGCAGCTTGGACGCTGAAGCTTTCTTT. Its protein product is CASSLDAEAFF.

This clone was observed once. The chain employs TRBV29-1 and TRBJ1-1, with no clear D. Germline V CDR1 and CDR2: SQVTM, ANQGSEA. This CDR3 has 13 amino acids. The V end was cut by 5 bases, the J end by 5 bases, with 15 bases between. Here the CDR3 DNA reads TGCAGCGTTAAGCAGGCGGAGAGAACTGAAGCTTTCTTT. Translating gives CSVKQAERTEAFF.

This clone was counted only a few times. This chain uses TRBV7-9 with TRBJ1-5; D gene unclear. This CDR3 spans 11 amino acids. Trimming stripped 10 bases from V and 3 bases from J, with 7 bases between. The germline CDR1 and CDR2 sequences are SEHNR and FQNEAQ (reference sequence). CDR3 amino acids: CAIYPNQPQHF. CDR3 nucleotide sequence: TGTGCCATCTATCCCAATCAGCCCCAGCATTTT.

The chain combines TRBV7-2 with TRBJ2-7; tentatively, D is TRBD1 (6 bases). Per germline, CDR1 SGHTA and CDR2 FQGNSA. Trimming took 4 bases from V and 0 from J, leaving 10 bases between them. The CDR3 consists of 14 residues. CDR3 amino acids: CASSSTGSSYEQYF. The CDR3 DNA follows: TGTGCCAGCAGCTCCACAGGGTCCTCCTACGAGCAGTACTTC. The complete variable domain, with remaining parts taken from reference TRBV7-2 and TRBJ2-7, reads GAGVSQSPSNKVTEKGKDVELRCDPISGHTALYWYRQSLGQGLEFLIYFQGNSAPDKSGLPSDRFSAERTGGSVSTLTIQRTQQEDSAVYLCASSSTGSSYEQYFGPGTRLTVT.

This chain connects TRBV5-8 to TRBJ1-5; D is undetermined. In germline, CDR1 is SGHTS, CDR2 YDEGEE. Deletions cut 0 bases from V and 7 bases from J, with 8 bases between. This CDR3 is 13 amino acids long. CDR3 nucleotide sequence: TGTGCCAGCAGCTTGGAATTGTCGCAGCCCCAGCATTTT. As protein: CASSLELSQPQHF.

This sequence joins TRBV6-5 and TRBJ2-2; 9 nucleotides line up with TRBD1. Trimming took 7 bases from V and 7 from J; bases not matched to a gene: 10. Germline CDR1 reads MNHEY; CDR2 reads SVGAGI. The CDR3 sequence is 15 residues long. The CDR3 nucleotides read TGTGCCAGCACCGCATCACAGGGGGCATACGGGGAGCTGTTTTTT. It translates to CASTASQGAYGELFF.

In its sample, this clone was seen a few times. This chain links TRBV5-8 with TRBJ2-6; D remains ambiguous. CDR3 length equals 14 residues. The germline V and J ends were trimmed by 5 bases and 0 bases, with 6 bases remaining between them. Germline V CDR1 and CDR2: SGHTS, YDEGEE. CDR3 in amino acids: CASRVPSGANVLTF. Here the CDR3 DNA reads TGTGCCAGCAGGGTCCCCTCTGGGGCCAACGTCCTGACTTTC.

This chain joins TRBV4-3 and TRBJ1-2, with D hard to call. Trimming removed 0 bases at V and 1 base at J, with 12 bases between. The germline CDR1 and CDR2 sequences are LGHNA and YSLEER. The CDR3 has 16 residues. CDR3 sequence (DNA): TGCGCCAGCAGCCAAGAGGCGAGCAGTTTTAACTATGGCTACACCTTC. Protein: CASSQEASSFNYGYTF.

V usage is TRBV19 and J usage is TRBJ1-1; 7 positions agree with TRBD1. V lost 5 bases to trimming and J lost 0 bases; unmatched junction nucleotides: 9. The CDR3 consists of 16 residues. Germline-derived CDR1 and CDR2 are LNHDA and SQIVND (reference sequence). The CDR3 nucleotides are TGTGCCAGTAGTTCCCGACAGGGCTCGGTGAACACTGAAGCTTTCTTT. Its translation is CASSSRQGSVNTEAFF.

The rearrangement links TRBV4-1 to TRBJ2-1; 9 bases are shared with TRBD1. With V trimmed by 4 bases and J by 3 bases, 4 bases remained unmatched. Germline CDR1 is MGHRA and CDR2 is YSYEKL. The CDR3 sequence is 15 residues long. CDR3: CASSPTGGNYNEQFF. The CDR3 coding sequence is TGCGCCAGCAGCCCGACAGGGGGAAACTACAATGAGCAGTTCTTC.

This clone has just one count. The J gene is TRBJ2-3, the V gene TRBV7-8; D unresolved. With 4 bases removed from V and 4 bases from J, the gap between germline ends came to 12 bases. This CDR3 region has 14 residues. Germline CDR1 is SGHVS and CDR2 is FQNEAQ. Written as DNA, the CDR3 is TGTGCCAGCAGCTCCTCTAGATTAGCAGATACGCAGTATTTT. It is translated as CASSSSRLADTQYF.

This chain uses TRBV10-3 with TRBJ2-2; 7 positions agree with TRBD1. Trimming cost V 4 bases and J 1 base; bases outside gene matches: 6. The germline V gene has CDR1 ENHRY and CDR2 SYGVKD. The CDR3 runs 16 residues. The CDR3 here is CAISVAGTENTGELFF. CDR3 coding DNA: TGTGCCATCAGTGTCGCCGGGACAGAGAACACCGGGGAGCTGTTTTTT.

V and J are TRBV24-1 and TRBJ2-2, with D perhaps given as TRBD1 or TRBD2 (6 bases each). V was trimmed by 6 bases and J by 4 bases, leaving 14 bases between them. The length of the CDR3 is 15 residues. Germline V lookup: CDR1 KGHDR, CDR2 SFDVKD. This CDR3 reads CATSRGGQSTGELFF. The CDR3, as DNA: TGTGCCACCAGTCGAGGGGGGCAGTCCACCGGGGAGCTGTTTTTT.

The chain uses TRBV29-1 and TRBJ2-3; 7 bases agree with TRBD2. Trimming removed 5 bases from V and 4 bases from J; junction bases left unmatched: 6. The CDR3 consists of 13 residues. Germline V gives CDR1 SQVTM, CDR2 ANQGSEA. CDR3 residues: CSVRSGAPDTQYF. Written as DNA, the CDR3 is TGCAGCGTTAGGAGCGGGGCCCCAGATACGCAGTATTTT.

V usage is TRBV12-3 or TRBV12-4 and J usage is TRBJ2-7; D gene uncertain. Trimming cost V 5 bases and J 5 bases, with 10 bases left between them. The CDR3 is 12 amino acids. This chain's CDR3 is CASSRPAHEQYF. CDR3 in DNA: TGTGCCAGCAGTAGACCGGCCCACGAGCAGTACTTC.

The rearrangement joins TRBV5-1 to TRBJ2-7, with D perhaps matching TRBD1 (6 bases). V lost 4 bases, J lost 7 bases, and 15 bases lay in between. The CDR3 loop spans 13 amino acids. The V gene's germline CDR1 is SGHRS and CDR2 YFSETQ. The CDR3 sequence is CASSVGTPREQYF. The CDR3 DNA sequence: TGCGCCAGCAGCGTCGGGACACCCAGAGAGCAGTACTTC. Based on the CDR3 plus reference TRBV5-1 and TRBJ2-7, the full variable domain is KAGVTQTPRYLIKTRGQQVTLSCSPISGHRSVSWYQQTPGQGLQFLFEYFSETQRNKGNFPGRFSGRQFSNSRSEMNVSTLELGDSALYLCASSVGTPREQYFGPGTRLTVT.

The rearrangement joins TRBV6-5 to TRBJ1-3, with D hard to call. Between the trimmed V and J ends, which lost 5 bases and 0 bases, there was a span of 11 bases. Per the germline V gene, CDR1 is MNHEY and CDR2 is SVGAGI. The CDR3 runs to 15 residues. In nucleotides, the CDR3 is TGTGCCAGCAGTCGGGCGCTCGACTCTGGAAACACCATATATTTT. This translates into CASSRALDSGNTIYF.

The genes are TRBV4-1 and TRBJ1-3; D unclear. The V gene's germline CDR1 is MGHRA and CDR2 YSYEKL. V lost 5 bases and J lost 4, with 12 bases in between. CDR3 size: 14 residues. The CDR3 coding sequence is TGCGCCAGCAGCAATCAAGGAAAGGGAAACACCATATATTTT. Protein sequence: CASSNQGKGNTIYF.

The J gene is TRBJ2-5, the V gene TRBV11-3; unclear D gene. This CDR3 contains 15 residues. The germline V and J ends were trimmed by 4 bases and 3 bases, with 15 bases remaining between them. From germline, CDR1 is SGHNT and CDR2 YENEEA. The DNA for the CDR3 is TGTGCCAGCAGCTCCAGAAGTACAGACAAAGAGACCCAGTACTTC. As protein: CASSSRSTDKETQYF.

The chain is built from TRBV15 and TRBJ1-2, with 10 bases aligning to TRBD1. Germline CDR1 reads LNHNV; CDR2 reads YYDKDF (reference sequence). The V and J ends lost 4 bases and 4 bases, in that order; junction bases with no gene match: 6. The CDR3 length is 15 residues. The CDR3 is CATSKGTGASYGYTF. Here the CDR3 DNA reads TGTGCCACCAGCAAAGGGACAGGGGCCTCCTATGGCTACACCTTC.

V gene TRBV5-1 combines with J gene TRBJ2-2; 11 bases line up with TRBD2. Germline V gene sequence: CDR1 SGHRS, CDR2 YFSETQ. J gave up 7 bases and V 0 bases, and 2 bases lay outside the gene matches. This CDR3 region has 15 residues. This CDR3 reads CASSLASGGLGELFF. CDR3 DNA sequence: TGCGCCAGCAGCTTGGCTAGCGGGGGGCTCGGGGAGCTGTTTTTT.

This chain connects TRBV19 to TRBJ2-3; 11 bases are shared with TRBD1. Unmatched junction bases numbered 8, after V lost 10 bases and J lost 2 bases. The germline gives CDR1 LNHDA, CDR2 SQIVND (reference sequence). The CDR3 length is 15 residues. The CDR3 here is CATSGTGGDTDTQYF. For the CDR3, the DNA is TGTGCCACCTCCGGGACAGGGGGGGACACAGATACGCAGTATTTT.

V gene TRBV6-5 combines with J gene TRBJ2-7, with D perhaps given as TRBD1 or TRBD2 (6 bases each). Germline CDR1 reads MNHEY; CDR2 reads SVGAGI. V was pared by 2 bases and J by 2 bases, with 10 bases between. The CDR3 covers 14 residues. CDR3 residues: CASSYGGGTYEQYF. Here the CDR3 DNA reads TGTGCCAGCAGTTACGGAGGGGGAACCTACGAGCAGTACTTC.

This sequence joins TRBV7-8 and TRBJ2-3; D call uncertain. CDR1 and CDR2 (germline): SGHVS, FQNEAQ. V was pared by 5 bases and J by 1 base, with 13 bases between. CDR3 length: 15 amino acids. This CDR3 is CASSPGLKGTDTQYF. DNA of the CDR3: TGTGCCAGCAGCCCCGGCCTAAAGGGCACAGATACGCAGTATTTT.

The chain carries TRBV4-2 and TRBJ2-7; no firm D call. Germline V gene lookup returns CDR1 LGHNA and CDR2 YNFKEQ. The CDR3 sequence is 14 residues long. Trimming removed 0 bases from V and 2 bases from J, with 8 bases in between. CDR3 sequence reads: CASSQEAGAYEQYF. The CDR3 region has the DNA TGTGCCAGCAGCCAAGAGGCCGGAGCCTACGAGCAGTACTTC.

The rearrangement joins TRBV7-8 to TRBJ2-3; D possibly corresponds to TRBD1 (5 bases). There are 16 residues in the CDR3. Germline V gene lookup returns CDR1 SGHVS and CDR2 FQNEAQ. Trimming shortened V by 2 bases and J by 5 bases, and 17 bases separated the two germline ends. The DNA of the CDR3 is TGTGCCAGCAGCTTAATGGTAGGGCAGGGTAGAGATACGCAGTATTTT. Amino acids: CASSLMVGQGRDTQYF.

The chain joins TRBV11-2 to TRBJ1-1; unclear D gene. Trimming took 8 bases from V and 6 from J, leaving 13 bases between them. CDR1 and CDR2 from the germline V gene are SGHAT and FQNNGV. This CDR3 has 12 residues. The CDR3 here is CASLDGASEAFF. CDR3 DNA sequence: TGTGCCAGCCTGGACGGAGCCTCTGAAGCTTTCTTT.

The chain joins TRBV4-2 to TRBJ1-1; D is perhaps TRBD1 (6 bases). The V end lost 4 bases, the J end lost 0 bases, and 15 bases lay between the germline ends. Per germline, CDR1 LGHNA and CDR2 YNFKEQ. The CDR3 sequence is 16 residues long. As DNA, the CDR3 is TGTGCCAGCAGCCCGGACGACAGGACCATGAACACTGAAGCTTTCTTT. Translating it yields CASSPDDRTMNTEAFF.

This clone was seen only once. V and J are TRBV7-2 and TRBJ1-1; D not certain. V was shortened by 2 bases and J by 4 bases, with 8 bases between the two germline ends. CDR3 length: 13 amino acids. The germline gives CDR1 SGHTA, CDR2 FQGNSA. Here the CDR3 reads CASSLQRPTEAFF. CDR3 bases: TGTGCCAGCAGCTTACAACGACCCACTGAAGCTTTCTTT.

CDR3 sequence reads: CASSLGAGQPQHF. CDR3 coding DNA: TGTGCCAGCAGCTTAGGGGCAGGTCAGCCCCAGCATTTT. The V gene is TRBV7-9, the J gene TRBJ1-5; D gene unclear. Germline CDR1 and CDR2: SEHNR and FQNEAQ (reference sequence). V lost 1 base, J lost 6 bases, and 7 bases lay in between. The CDR3 extends over 13 amino acids.